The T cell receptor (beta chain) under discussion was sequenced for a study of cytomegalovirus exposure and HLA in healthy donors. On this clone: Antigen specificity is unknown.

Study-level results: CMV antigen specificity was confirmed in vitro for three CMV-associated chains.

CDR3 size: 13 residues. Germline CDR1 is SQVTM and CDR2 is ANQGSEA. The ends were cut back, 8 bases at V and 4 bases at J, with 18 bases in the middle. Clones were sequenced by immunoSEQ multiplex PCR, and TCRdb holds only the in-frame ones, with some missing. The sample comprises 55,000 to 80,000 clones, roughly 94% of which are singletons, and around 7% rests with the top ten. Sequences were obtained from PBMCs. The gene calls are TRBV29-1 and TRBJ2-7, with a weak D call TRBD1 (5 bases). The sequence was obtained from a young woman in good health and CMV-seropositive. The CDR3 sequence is CSFTRAGSYEQYF. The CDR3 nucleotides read TGCAGCTTCACCCGGGCAGGGTCTTACGAGCAGTACTTC.